This record covers a single T cell receptor (beta chain). The clone's antigen remains unknown. One end of the junction does not line up with germline, which may come from a read error. This sample was taken from a study of blood T cells in healthy people across ages (dated by TCRdb to about 2015). About the full investigation: In model experiments, template switching captured roughly one uniquely barcoded TCR beta cDNA molecule for every two T cells. Age-related changes in TCR beta repertoire diversity were measured in the study by deep sequencing normalized with unique cDNA molecular identifiers. The donors were divided into four age groups: young (average approximately 15 years), middle-aged (approximately 41), aged (about 61) and long-lived (roughly 82). The study analyzed two additional independent replicas of 1 million unique cDNA reads from the same blood draw for two donors, one aged 18 to 29 and one aged 80 or older. Study-wide findings and limitations: The CMV infection status of donors was not known, potentially confounding age-related changes in expanded clonotypes. Total diversity estimates from one million sequenced T cells were considered lower bounds and underestimates. Because profiling used bulk unsorted PBMCs, naive and antigen-experienced compartments could not be compared conclusively. There was a strong correlation between observed TCR beta diversity and the percentage of naive T cells measured by flow cytometry. Observed TCR beta diversity per million T cells fell roughly linearly with age, and a significant reduction was already apparent by age about 36. Compared with the aged group, more naive CD4+ T cells, fewer expanded clones and increased TCR diversity were shown by the long-lived group, suggesting age selection.

Donors were a few dozen systemically healthy Caucasian individuals from Russia aged roughly 6 to 90 years. Each donor gave approximately 9.3 milliliters of peripheral blood, collected into EDTA-treated Vacutainer tubes. PBMCs were isolated by Ficoll-Paque density-gradient centrifugation, with at least 6 million obtained per sample. Total RNA, at least 6 micrograms per sample, was extracted from PBMCs with Trizol reagent. Naive CD45RAhigh/CD27high T cell percentages were measured by flow cytometry on a PBMC aliquot from every donor. To prepare the library, 5' RACE was applied. Instrument on record: Illumina HiSeq 2500. A second PCR of 7 to 11 cycles was performed with a sample-barcoded 5' primer and a J-beta primer mix. A unique molecular identifier was introduced onto each TCR beta cDNA molecule by a template-switch 5' adaptor carrying 12 random nucleotides. Each sample yielded at least 2.5 million CDR3-containing paired-end reads. The Mint cDNA synthesis kit, primed by a TRBC-specific oligonucleotide, was used to synthesize first-strand cDNA from all RNA. Following uracil-DNA glycosylase treatment, a first 18-cycle PCR with universal primers M1SS and BC2_uni_R was performed on all cDNA. The study's processing was this. Normalization of each sample was performed by random selection of 1 million high-quality reads, each carrying a distinct molecular identifier. Reads with shared molecular identifiers were discarded instead of being binned into consensus sequences. MiTCR, set to a Q25 quality threshold and the strictest error-elimination algorithm, was used for CDR3 identification, clonotype clustering and error correction. Lower-bound total TCR beta diversity was estimated with a nonparametric unseen species model using Euler transformation. The public sequencing data were trimmed at Q25 with fastp and processed into clonotypes with MiXCR by TCRdb, which kept only in-frame beta chains. Each entry is one CDR3 protein sequence, shown with its most common DNA and genes. The V and J calls, along with clone size, are taken from TCRdb and not from the paper's own processing. The sample table shows approximately 780,000 distinct CDR3 sequences, and roughly 26% are seen once. The top ten hold less than 3.5% of the sample.

Sequences MNHEY (CDR1) and SVGAGI (CDR2) are obtained from the germline V gene. The CDR3 holds 14 amino acids from the cysteine to the phenylalanine. The entry retains the CDR3 DNA only, 42 bases that are in frame from base 1. The same specimen was also included in a second study, on T cells of mothers and their children. The second study also describes: Nine systemically healthy Caucasian individuals, comprising three mothers and their six children, were included as donors. cDNA synthesis consumed the entire amount of extracted RNA, loaded at about 1.5 ug RNA in each 15 ul reaction. Sample barcodes and 2-4 random nucleotides were added via the M1S primer in the second PCR. Over 10 million TCR beta CDR3 reads came from each mother, compared with millions of reads from each child. Thymic selection shapes the output of TCR recombination in a similar way in related and unrelated pairs, and inherited differences have a minor effect. Related mother-child pairs always showed normalized repertoire overlap that was slightly higher than in unrelated mother-child pairs, though the difference was never significant. No persistent microchimeric T cell clones were detected, at a sensitivity of about 100 clones per million clonotypes. The study used deep NGS to compare TCR beta repertoires of mothers and children, seeking features distinguishing related mother-child pairs from unrelated individuals. Mothers averaged approximately 40 +/- 4 years of age and children averaged around 10 +/- 4 years. After adapter ligation was performed with NEBNext reagents, the libraries were sequenced on an Illumina HiSeq 2000 with 100+100 nt paired-end reads. Mother and child libraries were prepared a month apart and sequenced in separate runs to prevent cross-contamination. For each donor, between about 450,000 and 2,300,000 distinct TCR beta clonotypes were identified. Naive TCR beta clonotypes were estimated from low-frequency clonotypes matched to each donor's FACS-determined naive share, without sorting.

The sequence was collected from a boy younger than 18 in good health. The chain uses TRBV6-5 and TRBJ2-2; 5 matching bases give a weak D call of TRBD2. The source material was blood. The CDR3 region reads CASSYLQDTGDLFF. The nucleotides read TGTGCCAGCAGTTACTTACAAGACACCGGGGATCTGTTTTTT.